This T cell receptor (beta chain) was obtained from a study of blood T cell repertoires in COVID-19. V dropped 6 bases and J dropped 5; count of bases not matched to a gene: 8. The germline CDR1 and CDR2 sequences are LNHDA and SQIVND (reference sequence). This CDR3 has 14 amino acids. Clones were read by immunoSEQ multiplex PCR, and TCRdb kept only the in-frame ones, dropping some. The sample includes tens of thousands of clones, roughly 80% of them seen just once. Sequenced material: peripheral blood. This sequence joins TRBV19 and TRBJ2-7; TRBD1 matches 9 bases. This sequence was found in a man aged 55-75 years in a cohort sampled during active COVID-19. DNA of the CDR3: TGTGCCAGTAGCCCCGGGACAGGGTACCACGAGCAGTACTTC. Its translation: CASSPGTGYHEQYF.